One sample yielded the 5 T cell receptor beta chains listed below, sequenced in a study of control samples from healthy donors and cancer patients. The protocol was immunoSEQ multiplex PCR, while the TCRdb copy is restricted to in-frame clones and leaves out a portion. The data contain about 92,000 clones, more than 75% of them seen just once; the ten biggest clones take up roughly 9.8%. What was sequenced was blood. Receptors were obtained from a woman aged 60-70 years in good health.

J is TRBJ2-2 and V is TRBV7-6, with no clear D. The germline V gene has CDR1 SGHVS and CDR2 FNYEAQ. The CDR3 loop spans 18 amino acids. The germline V and J ends were trimmed by 2 bases and 4 bases, with 20 bases remaining between them. CDR3 sequence reads: CASSLYSLRQTTTGELFF. Here the CDR3 DNA reads TGTGCCAGCAGCTTATATTCGCTTCGTCAGACAACCACCGGGGAGCTGTTTTTT.

V usage is TRBV18 and J usage is TRBJ2-5; no reliable D call. V gave up 8 bases and J gave up 0 bases, with 13 bases separating them. CDR3 length: 14 residues. The V gene's germline CDR1 is KGHSH and CDR2 LQKENI. The CDR3 spells CASHVESYQETQYF. CDR3 nucleotide sequence: TGTGCCAGCCATGTGGAGAGTTACCAAGAGACCCAGTACTTC.

The chain is built from TRBV5-5 and TRBJ1-2; D is ambiguous. This CDR3 region has 14 residues. CDR1 is SGHKS and CDR2 is YYEKEE in the germline V gene (reference sequence). V lost 0 bases and J lost 4, with 10 bases in between. CDR3 residues: CASSLATASYGYTF. Written as DNA, the CDR3 is TGTGCCAGCAGCTTGGCCACAGCGAGCTATGGCTACACCTTC.

The chain joins TRBV9 to TRBJ2-5; D gene uncertain. The V and J ends lost 0 bases and 2 bases respectively, with 11 bases between them. Germline-derived CDR1 and CDR2 are SGDLS and YYNGEE. The CDR3 sequence is 15 residues long. The CDR3 DNA reads TGTGCCAGCAGCGTAGGATCTGGCGTTCAAGAGACCCAGTACTTC. It translates to CASSVGSGVQETQYF.

The chain joins TRBV7-9 to TRBJ1-4; 10 positions match TRBD1. V was pared by 5 bases and J by 3 bases, with 3 bases of the junction left unmatched. Germline lookup yields CDR1 SEHNR and CDR2 FQNEAQ (reference sequence). The CDR3 runs 15 residues. The CDR3 spells CASSRTGGSNEKLFF. The CDR3 DNA follows: TGTGCCAGCAGCCGGACAGGGGGTTCTAATGAAAAACTGTTTTTT.